Each of the 28 T cell receptor beta chains below was sequenced from the same sample in a study of blood T cell repertoires in COVID-19. Profiling relied on immunoSEQ multiplex PCR, and the TCRdb table lists in-frame clones only, not all of them. The sample consists of 200,000 to 250,000 clones, approximately 83% of them appearing once. The source material was PBMCs or T cells enriched from blood (not recorded which). These receptor sequences come from a woman aged 35 to 49 who had been exposed to COVID-19.

The count of this clone is one. The V and J genes are TRBV5-1 and TRBJ2-3, with TRBD2 matching 12 bases. V was pared by 2 bases and J by 5 bases, with 3 bases of the junction left unmatched. CDR1 and CDR2 (germline): SGHRS, YFSETQ. CDR3 length equals 15 residues. The CDR3 bases are TGCGCCAGCAGCTTACTAGCGGGGGGCAGAGATACGCAGTATTTT. Protein sequence: CASSLLAGGRDTQYF.

This sequence joins TRBV2 and TRBJ2-2; 12 nucleotides agree with TRBD2. Germline trimming cut 8 bases from V and 3 bases from J; bases unmatched to any gene: 4. The V gene's germline CDR1 is SNHLY and CDR2 FYNNEI. The CDR3 spans 15 residues. CDR3 residues: CASATSGGYTGELFF. The CDR3, as DNA: TGTGCCAGCGCGACTAGCGGGGGTTACACCGGGGAGCTGTTTTTT.

This chain uses TRBV3-1 (or the pseudogene TRBV3-2) with TRBJ1-6; 9 bases map to TRBD1. Unmatched junction bases numbered 7, after V lost 4 bases and J lost 9 bases. The CDR3 totals 15 residues. Germline assignment: CDR1 LGHDT and CDR2 YNNKEL (reference sequence). The CDR3 DNA follows: TGTGCCAGCAGCCCACGGACAGGGGACGGTTCACCCCTCCACTTT. It specifies CASSPRTGDGSPLHF.

The V call is TRBV3-1 (or the pseudogene TRBV3-2), the J call TRBJ2-1; D might be TRBD1 (6 bases). V lost 4 bases to trimming and J lost 8 bases, with 18 bases between them. Germline V gene lookup returns CDR1 LGHDT and CDR2 YNNKEL (reference sequence). There are 15 residues in the CDR3. Here the CDR3 DNA reads TGTGCCAGCAGCCCCCGACTTTCAGGGGTGGATGAGCAGTTCTTC. Translated, it gives CASSPRLSGVDEQFF.

CDR3 residues: CASSSGQAVYTF. CDR3 nucleotides: TGCGCCAGCAGCTCCGGACAGGCGGTCTACACCTTC. The V call is TRBV5-1, the J call TRBJ1-2; 7 bases are a match to TRBD1. The V and J ends lost 3 bases and 10 bases, in that order; junction bases with no gene match: 6. From germline, CDR1 is SGHRS and CDR2 YFSETQ. The CDR3 is 12 amino acids.

This chain joins TRBV6-5 and TRBJ1-5; D possibly corresponds to TRBD1 (5 bases). This CDR3 contains 14 residues. V was cut by 9 bases and J by 6 bases, with 18 bases left in between. Germline CDR1 MNHEY, CDR2 SVGAGI. For the CDR3, the DNA is TGTGCCAGACCCCAGGGAAAGCAGGGTCAGCCCCAGCATTTT. This gives the protein CARPQGKQGQPQHF.

The rearrangement links TRBV7-9 to TRBJ1-2; a weak D match, TRBD1 (5 bases). Trimming left V 5 bases short and J 2 bases short, with 18 bases between. Looked up from germline, CDR1 is SEHNR and CDR2 is FQNEAQ (reference sequence). There are 16 residues in the CDR3. The CDR3: CASSPRGATVNYGYTF. As DNA, the CDR3 is TGTGCCAGCAGCCCTCGTGGGGCTACGGTCAACTATGGCTACACCTTC.

The chain couples TRBV28 to TRBJ1-2; 8 bases agree with TRBD1. CDR3 size: 14 residues. Germline values: CDR1 MDHEN, CDR2 SYDVKM. With V trimmed by 4 bases and J by 8 bases, 9 bases remained unmatched. As DNA, the CDR3 is TGTGCCAGCAGTTCGCATCAGGGGGCTCAGGGCTACACCTTC. It codes for CASSSHQGAQGYTF.

The rearrangement uses TRBV29-1 and TRBJ2-3; D is unclear. V was cut by 3 bases and J by 1 base, with 8 bases left in between. This CDR3 contains 13 residues. Germline CDR1 is SQVTM and CDR2 is ANQGSEA. The CDR3 is CSVDKIGTDTQYF. CDR3 nucleotides: TGCAGCGTTGATAAGATAGGCACAGATACGCAGTATTTT.

This chain uses TRBV19 with TRBJ2-1, with TRBD2 matching 9 bases. The V and J ends lost 5 bases and 7 bases, in that order; junction bases with no gene match: 3. The CDR3 has 13 residues. The V gene's germline CDR1 is LNHDA and CDR2 SQIVND (reference sequence). DNA for the CDR3: TGTGCCAGTAGTGGGACTAGCTCAAATGAGCAGTTCTTC. Protein sequence: CASSGTSSNEQFF.

V usage is TRBV24-1 and J usage is TRBJ1-2; TRBD1 agrees at 9 bases. The CDR3 sequence is 16 residues long. CDR1 is KGHDR and CDR2 is SFDVKD in the germline V gene. V lost 4 bases, J lost 7 bases, and 12 bases stayed unmatched. The CDR3 sequence: CATSDSPGTGCGGYTF. The CDR3 bases are TGTGCCACCAGTGACTCCCCCGGGACAGGGTGCGGTGGCTACACCTTC.

V and J are TRBV5-1 and TRBJ1-2, with 8 bases fitting TRBD1. The CDR3 is 14 residues long. Germline-derived CDR1 and CDR2 are SGHRS and YFSETQ. The ends lost 2 bases at V and 8 bases at J; junction bases unmatched: 8. The CDR3 protein is CASSFYQGAEGYTF. The CDR3 bases are TGCGCCAGCAGCTTTTATCAGGGGGCGGAGGGCTACACCTTC. Full variable domain (remainder filled in from reference TRBV5-1 and TRBJ1-2): KAGVTQTPRYLIKTRGQQVTLSCSPISGHRSVSWYQQTPGQGLQFLFEYFSETQRNKGNFPGRFSGRQFSNSRSEMNVSTLELGDSALYLCASSFYQGAEGYTFGSGTRLTVV.

This chain joins TRBV24-1 and TRBJ1-5; D is unclear. Trimming took off 3 bases at V and 4 bases at J, with 9 bases between the two ends. The CDR3 has 14 residues. Germline-derived CDR1 and CDR2 are KGHDR and SFDVKD. The DNA of the CDR3 is TGTGCCACCAGTGATGTGACAAGAAATCAGCCCCAGCATTTT. Protein product: CATSDVTRNQPQHF.

This clone was counted between two and nine times. V usage is TRBV6-5 and J usage is TRBJ2-7; D remains ambiguous. The CDR3 totals 13 residues. Looked up from germline, CDR1 is MNHEY and CDR2 is SVGAGI. Trimming left V 7 bases short and J 0 bases short, with 10 bases between. CDR3 protein: CASKAGNSYEQYF. The CDR3 DNA follows: TGTGCCAGCAAGGCAGGCAACTCCTACGAGCAGTACTTC.

The J gene is TRBJ1-4, the V gene TRBV6-1; 12 bases are shared with TRBD1. CDR3 size: 15 residues. Germline CDR1 is MNHNS and CDR2 is SASEGT. The V gene end was trimmed by 3 bases and the J gene end by 8 bases; junction bases not matched to a gene: 4. CDR3 DNA sequence: TGTGCCAGCAGTGACCCGGGACAGGGGGCGGAAAAACTGTTTTTT. Protein product: CASSDPGQGAEKLFF.

This chain links TRBV7-9 with TRBJ1-4; D unclear. Germline CDR1 SEHNR, CDR2 FQNEAQ (reference sequence). The CDR3 is 11 residues long. The V and J ends lost 5 bases and 8 bases respectively, with 6 bases between them. CDR3 nucleotide sequence: TGTGCCAGCAGCCAGGTGGAAAAACTGTTTTTT. Its translation: CASSQVEKLFF.

This rearrangement joins TRBV25-1 to TRBJ2-3, with TRBD1 identical over 7 bases. The germline gives CDR1 MGHDK, CDR2 SYGVNS. The trim removed 1 base at V and 2 bases at J, leaving 6 bases unmatched. CDR3 length: 16 amino acids. The CDR3 DNA reads as TGTGCCAGCAGTGAATTCGAAGGGGGCTACACAGATACGCAGTATTTT. Protein product: CASSEFEGGYTDTQYF.

The chain joins TRBV7-2 to TRBJ2-5, with 9 bases aligning to TRBD2. CDR3 length: 17 amino acids. CDR1 and CDR2 (germline): SGHTA, FQGNSA. With 5 bases clipped from V and 5 bases from J, the junction kept 15 bases outside the gene matches. The CDR3 sequence is CASSPDSGGSQGETQYF. The DNA for the CDR3 is TGTGCCAGCAGCCCGGATAGCGGGGGTTCCCAAGGGGAGACCCAGTACTTC.

CDR3: CAWMRETDTQYF. CDR3 nucleotide sequence: TGTGCCTGGATGAGGGAAACAGATACGCAGTATTTT. This chain joins TRBV30 and TRBJ2-3; weak D call: TRBD2 (5 bases). CDR1 GTSNPN and CDR2 SVGIG come from the germline V gene (reference sequence). The CDR3 totals 12 residues. V lost 4 bases to trimming and J lost 3 bases, with 8 bases between them.

The chain combines TRBV7-9 with TRBJ1-2, with 8 bases matching TRBD1. The CDR3 consists of 13 residues. Germline V gives CDR1 SEHNR, CDR2 FQNEAQ (reference sequence). Unmatched junction bases numbered 6, after V lost 4 bases and J lost 8 bases. The CDR3 DNA is TGTGCCAGCAGCTCAGGGGGCCCCACGGGCTACACCTTC. Amino acids: CASSSGGPTGYTF.

The rearrangement joins TRBV6-1 to TRBJ2-3, with 10 bases fitting TRBD2. CDR3 length: 16 amino acids. The germline CDR1 and CDR2 sequences are MNHNS and SASEGT. Trimming removed 4 bases from V and 2 bases from J; junction bases left unmatched: 6. CDR3 sequence (DNA): TGTGCCAGCAGTGCCACAGCGGGGGGGCACACAGATACGCAGTATTTT. It yields the protein CASSATAGGHTDTQYF.

The chain links TRBV28 to TRBJ1-1, with D unresolved. Per germline, CDR1 MDHEN and CDR2 SYDVKM. This CDR3 is 15 amino acids long. V was shortened by 5 bases and J by 1 base, with 14 bases between the two germline ends. CDR3 in DNA: TGTGCCAGCAGTCCTCACCGCAGCGGGAACACTGAAGCTTTCTTT. Translating gives CASSPHRSGNTEAFF.

This sequence joins TRBV30 and TRBJ1-1; perhaps TRBD1 as D (5 bases). The CDR3 covers 12 residues. The germline V gene encodes CDR1 GTSNPN and CDR2 SVGIG (reference sequence). V was shortened by 3 bases and J by 1 base, with 6 bases between the two germline ends. CDR3 in DNA: TGTGCCTGGAGGGGGGGGAACACTGAAGCTTTCTTT. Amino acid sequence: CAWRGGNTEAFF.

The V call is TRBV28, the J call TRBJ1-6; D perhaps matches TRBD1 (5 bases). The CDR3 extends over 17 amino acids. CDR1 and CDR2 from the germline V gene are MDHEN and SYDVKM. Deletions cut 2 bases from V and 4 bases from J, with 15 bases between. The CDR3 DNA is TGTGCCAGCAGTTTAGGGGCTGAGTTCCGATATAATTCACCCCTCCACTTT. Amino acid sequence: CASSLGAEFRYNSPLHF.

As concerns this clone: The junction departs from germline at one end; a sequencing error may be responsible. The V gene is TRBV18, the J gene TRBJ1-4, with 8 positions matching TRBD1. The CDR3 is 13 amino acids. CDR1 is KGHSH, CDR2 LQKENI, per germline. CDR3 nucleotides: TGTGCCAGCTCACCCCGGGACAGGTGGAATATTACGTTC. It encodes CASSPRDRWNITF.

The rearrangement links TRBV7-8 to TRBJ2-1; perhaps TRBD2 as D (5 bases). In germline, CDR1 is SGHVS, CDR2 FQNEAQ. CDR3 size: 14 residues. Deletions cut 2 bases from V and 8 bases from J, with 13 bases between. This chain's CDR3 is CASSLRTSMDEQFF. CDR3 nucleotide sequence: TGTGCCAGCAGCTTACGTACTAGTATGGATGAGCAGTTCTTC. Looking up the rest from reference TRBV7-8 and TRBJ2-1 gives the full variable domain: GAGVSQSPRYKVAKRGQDVALRCDPISGHVSLFWYQQALGQGPEFLTYFQNEAQLDKSGLPSDRFFAERPEGSVSTLKIQRTQQEDSAVYLCASSLRTSMDEQFFGPGTRLTVL.

V is TRBV23-1 and J is TRBJ1-1; tentatively, D is TRBD1 (5 bases). TRBV23-1 is an open reading frame whose function is uncertain. The CDR3 sequence is 16 residues long. Trimming left V 8 bases short and J 5 bases short, with 24 bases between. The CDR3 loop reads CASLPTGPRGWTEAFF. CDR3 bases: TGCGCCAGCTTGCCCACCGGGCCCCGGGGGTGGACTGAAGCTTTCTTT.

The J gene is TRBJ2-1, the V gene TRBV7-3; D is undetermined. The length of the CDR3 is 15 residues. Germline CDR1 and CDR2: SGHTA and FQGTGA. V gave up 5 bases and J gave up 4 bases, with 15 bases separating them. The DNA of the CDR3 is TGTGCCAGCAGCGGGTCCGAAGACGGGTACAATGAGCAGTTCTTC. It is translated as CASSGSEDGYNEQFF.